Each of the 14 T cell receptor beta chains below was sequenced from the same sample in a study of blood T cell repertoires in COVID-19 (dated by TCRdb to 2020 to 2021). Library method: the immunoSEQ multiplex PCR assay. TCRdb provides this immuneACCESS table in a form limited to in-frame rearrangements. Some clones are lacking; in checked studies, under half of them reflect an unresolved V gene, and why the rest are absent is not known. The sample records about 260,000 clones, about 83% of which are singletons. The ten largest clones represent more than 1.5% of the sample. The sequenced material came from peripheral blood. The receptors were gathered from a woman between 40 and 55 years old who had recovered from COVID-19.

This clone was detected only a few times. The rearrangement joins TRBV6-5 to TRBJ1-1; unclear D gene. The CDR3 extends over 12 amino acids. Germline-derived CDR1 and CDR2 are MNHEY and SVGAGI. Between the trimmed V and J ends, which lost 6 bases and 1 base, there was a span of 6 bases. The CDR3 sequence: CASRGRNTEAFF. As DNA, the CDR3 is TGTGCCAGCAGGGGGAGGAACACTGAAGCTTTCTTT.

V gene TRBV29-1 combines with J gene TRBJ2-7, with TRBD1 matching 8 bases. CDR3 length equals 14 residues. V was pared by 4 bases and J by 3 bases, with 8 bases of the junction left unmatched. CDR1 is SQVTM and CDR2 is ANQGSEA in the germline V gene. This CDR3 is CSVVSQGAIYEQYF. The CDR3 DNA follows: TGCAGCGTTGTGTCCCAGGGGGCGATCTACGAGCAGTACTTC.

The chain couples TRBV6-1 to TRBJ2-1; possibly TRBD1 for D (6 bases). The V end was cut by 3 bases, the J end by 2 bases, with 17 bases between. There are 17 residues in the CDR3. Germline V gene data show CDR1 as MNHNS and CDR2 as SASEGT. This chain's CDR3 is CASSELAGTTPYNEQFF. In DNA, the CDR3 is TGTGCCAGCAGTGAGCTTGCAGGGACAACGCCCTACAATGAGCAGTTCTTC.

The V and J genes are TRBV25-1 and TRBJ2-6, with 8 nucleotides matching TRBD1. Trimming removed 4 bases from V and 4 bases from J; junction bases left unmatched: 3. Germline-derived CDR1 and CDR2 are MGHDK and SYGVNS. This CDR3 comprises 15 residues. This CDR3 reads CASSGQGSGANVLTF. As DNA, the CDR3 is TGTGCCAGCAGTGGACAGGGGTCCGGGGCCAACGTCCTGACTTTC.

The chain's CDR3 is CSASLPSGGSQHF. DNA of the CDR3: TGCAGTGCTAGTTTGCCGTCCGGGGGTTCCCAGCATTTT. The genes are TRBV20-1 and TRBJ1-5; D is perhaps TRBD1 (5 bases). V was clipped by 3 bases and J by 11 bases, with 17 bases between them. CDR3 size: 13 residues. Germline lookup yields CDR1 DFQATT and CDR2 SNEGSKA (reference sequence).

The chain joins TRBV5-1 to TRBJ2-5, with D maybe TRBD2 (5 bases). This CDR3 spans 18 amino acids. V lost 0 bases and J lost 4, with 22 bases in between. Germline CDR1 is SGHRS and CDR2 is YFSETQ. CDR3 nucleotide sequence: TGCGCCAGCAGCTTGGTCTCGGGCAGTACCCTCGAGGGAGAGACCCAGTACTTC. Protein product: CASSLVSGSTLEGETQYF.

V is TRBV7-9 and J is TRBJ1-2, with 8 bases identical to TRBD1. The CDR3 is made up of 13 amino acids. With V trimmed by 3 bases and J by 7 bases, 4 bases remained unmatched. Germline V gene lookup returns CDR1 SEHNR and CDR2 FQNEAQ (reference sequence). CDR3 DNA: TGTGCCAGCAGCTTGGACAGGGATCGTGGCTACACCTTC. Translation: CASSLDRDRGYTF. The complete variable domain, with remaining parts taken from reference TRBV7-9 and TRBJ1-2, reads DTGVSQNPRHKITKRGQNVTFRCDPISEHNRLYWYRQTLGQGPEFLTYFQNEAQLEKSRLLSDRFSAERPKGSFSTLEIQRTEQGDSAMYLCASSLDRDRGYTFGSGTRLTVV.

The rearrangement links TRBV7-9 to TRBJ2-7; TRBD1 agrees at 12 bases. From germline, CDR1 is SEHNR and CDR2 FQNEAQ (reference sequence). This CDR3 spans 14 amino acids. Trimming removed 4 bases from V and 11 bases from J; junction bases left unmatched: 9. The DNA for the CDR3 is TGTGCCAGCAGCTCGGGACAGGGGGCAACAGTGGAGTACTTC. Translating it yields CASSSGQGATVEYF. The full variable domain, rest sourced from reference TRBV7-9 and TRBJ2-7, is DTGVSQNPRHKITKRGQNVTFRCDPISEHNRLYWYRQTLGQGPEFLTYFQNEAQLEKSRLLSDRFSAERPKGSFSTLEIQRTEQGDSAMYLCASSSGQGATVEYFGPGTRLTVT.

The chain couples TRBV5-1 to TRBJ1-1; maybe TRBD1 (6 bases). V lost 2 bases to trimming and J lost 1 base, with 9 bases between them. The CDR3 runs to 14 residues. From germline, CDR1 is SGHRS and CDR2 YFSETQ. The CDR3 reads CASSFLGANTEAFF. CDR3 coding DNA: TGCGCCAGCAGCTTTCTGGGGGCGAACACTGAAGCTTTCTTT.

This chain links TRBV6-5 with TRBJ2-5, with 10 bases matching TRBD2. CDR3 length: 15 amino acids. Trimming cost V 6 bases and J 8 bases; bases outside gene matches: 12. The germline V gene encodes CDR1 MNHEY and CDR2 SVGAGI. The CDR3 DNA reads as TGTGCCAGCAGAGCCCTTAGCGGGGGGTCCGGAACCCAGTACTTC. Amino acid sequence: CASRALSGGSGTQYF.

V gene TRBV18 combines with J gene TRBJ1-1; the D is unclear. V was shortened by 1 base and J by 3 bases, with 12 bases between the two germline ends. This CDR3 is built from 15 residues. CDR1 is KGHSH, CDR2 LQKENI, per germline. The CDR3 region is CASSPLGGRDTEAFF. CDR3 DNA: TGTGCCAGCTCACCACTCGGAGGGAGGGACACTGAAGCTTTCTTT.

The chain has TRBV7-2 and TRBJ1-2, with D possibly matching TRBD1 (6 bases). The CDR3 sequence is 12 residues long. The V and J ends lost 4 bases and 5 bases respectively, with 8 bases between them. Per germline, CDR1 SGHTA and CDR2 FQGNSA. In DNA form, the CDR3 reads TGTGCCAGCAGCTCAACAGGGTATGGCTACACCTTC. Protein sequence: CASSSTGYGYTF.

This chain links TRBV2 with TRBJ2-7; a weak D match, TRBD1 (6 bases). Looked up from germline, CDR1 is SNHLY and CDR2 is FYNNEI. Trimming removed 5 bases at V and 3 bases at J, with 14 bases between. The CDR3 extends over 14 amino acids. The CDR3 loop reads CASSWRQEFYEQYF. CDR3 sequence (DNA): TGTGCCAGCAGTTGGAGACAGGAATTCTACGAGCAGTACTTC.

The V and J genes are TRBV6-6 and TRBJ2-1, with D possibly matching TRBD1 (5 bases). The ends were cut back, 0 bases at V and 8 bases at J, with 8 bases in the middle. Germline lookup yields CDR1 MNHNY and CDR2 SVGAGI (reference sequence). The CDR3 runs 13 residues. The CDR3 DNA sequence: TGTGCCAGCAGTTACTCGGCAGGGTATGAGCAGTTCTTC. It yields the protein CASSYSAGYEQFF.